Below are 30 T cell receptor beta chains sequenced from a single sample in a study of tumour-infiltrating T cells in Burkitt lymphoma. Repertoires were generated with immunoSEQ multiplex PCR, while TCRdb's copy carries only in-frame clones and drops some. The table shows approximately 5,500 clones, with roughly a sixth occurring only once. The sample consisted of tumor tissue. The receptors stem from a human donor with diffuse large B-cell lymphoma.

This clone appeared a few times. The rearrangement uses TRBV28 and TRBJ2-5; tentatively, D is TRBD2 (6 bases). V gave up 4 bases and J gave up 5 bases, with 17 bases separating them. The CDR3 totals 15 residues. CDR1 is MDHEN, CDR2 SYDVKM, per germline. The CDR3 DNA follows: TGTGCCAGCAGTTCCGAAACGGGAGAATGGGAGACCCAGTACTTC. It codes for CASSSETGEWETQYF.

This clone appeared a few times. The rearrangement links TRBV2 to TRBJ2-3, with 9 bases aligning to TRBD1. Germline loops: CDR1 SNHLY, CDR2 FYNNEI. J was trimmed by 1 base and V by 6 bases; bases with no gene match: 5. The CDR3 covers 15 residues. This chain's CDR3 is CASRLTGGGTDTQYF. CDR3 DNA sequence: TGTGCCAGCAGGTTGACAGGGGGAGGCACAGATACGCAGTATTTT.

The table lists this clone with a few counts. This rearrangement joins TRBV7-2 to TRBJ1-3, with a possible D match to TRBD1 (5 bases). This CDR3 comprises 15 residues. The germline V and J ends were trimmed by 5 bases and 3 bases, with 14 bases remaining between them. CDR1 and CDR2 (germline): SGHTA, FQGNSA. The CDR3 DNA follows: TGTGCCAGCAGCCGGGGCCCGGGGGATGGAAACACCATATATTTT. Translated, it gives CASSRGPGDGNTIYF.

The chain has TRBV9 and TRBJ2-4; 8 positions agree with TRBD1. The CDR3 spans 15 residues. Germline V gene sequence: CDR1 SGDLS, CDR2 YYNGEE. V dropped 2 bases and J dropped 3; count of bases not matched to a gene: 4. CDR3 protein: CASSVDRGDKNIQYF. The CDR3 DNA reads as TGTGCCAGCAGCGTTGACAGGGGAGACAAAAACATTCAGTACTTC.

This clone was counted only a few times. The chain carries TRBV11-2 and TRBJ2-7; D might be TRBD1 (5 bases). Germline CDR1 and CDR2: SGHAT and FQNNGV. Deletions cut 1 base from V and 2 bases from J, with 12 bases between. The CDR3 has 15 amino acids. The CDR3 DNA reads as TGTGCCAGCAGCTTAGGGTCAGGGTGGACCTACGAGCAGTACTTC. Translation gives CASSLGSGWTYEQYF. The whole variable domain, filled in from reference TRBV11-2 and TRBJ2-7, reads EAGVAQSPRYKIIEKRQSVAFWCNPISGHATLYWYQQILGQGPKLLIQFQNNGVVDDSQLPKDRFSAERLKGVDSTLKIQPAKLEDSAVYLCASSLGSGWTYEQYFGPGTRLTVT.

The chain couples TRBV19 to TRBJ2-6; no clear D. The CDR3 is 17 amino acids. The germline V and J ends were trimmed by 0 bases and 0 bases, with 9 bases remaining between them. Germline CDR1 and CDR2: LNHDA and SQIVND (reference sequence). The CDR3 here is CASSIEAWGSGANVLTF. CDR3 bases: TGTGCCAGTAGTATAGAGGCCTGGGGCTCTGGGGCCAACGTCCTGACTTTC. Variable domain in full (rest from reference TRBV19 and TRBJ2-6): DGGITQSPKYLFRKEGQNVTLSCEQNLNHDAMYWYRQDPGQGLRLIYYSQIVNDFQKGDIAEGYSVSREKKESFPLTVTSAQKNPTAFYLCASSIEAWGSGANVLTFGAGSRLTVL.

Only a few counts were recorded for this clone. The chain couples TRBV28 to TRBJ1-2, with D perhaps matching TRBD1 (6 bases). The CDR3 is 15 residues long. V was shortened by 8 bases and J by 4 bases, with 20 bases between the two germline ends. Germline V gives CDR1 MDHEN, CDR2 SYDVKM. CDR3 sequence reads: CASRRGARSLYGYTF. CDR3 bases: TGTGCCAGCCGCAGGGGCGCCCGGAGCCTCTATGGCTACACCTTC.

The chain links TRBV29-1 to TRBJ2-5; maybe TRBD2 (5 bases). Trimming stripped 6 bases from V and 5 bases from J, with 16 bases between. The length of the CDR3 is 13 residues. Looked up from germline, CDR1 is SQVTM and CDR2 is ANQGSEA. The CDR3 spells CSVHGSIGETQYF. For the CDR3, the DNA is TGCAGCGTGCATGGGAGTATTGGGGAGACCCAGTACTTC.

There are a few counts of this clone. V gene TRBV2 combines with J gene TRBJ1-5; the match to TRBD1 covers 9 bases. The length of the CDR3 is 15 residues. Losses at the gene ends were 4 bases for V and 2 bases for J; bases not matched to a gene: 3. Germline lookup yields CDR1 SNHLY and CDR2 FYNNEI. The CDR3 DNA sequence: TGTGCCAGCAGTGCTCGGACAGGGGGCAATCAGCCCCAGCATTTT. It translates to CASSARTGGNQPQHF.

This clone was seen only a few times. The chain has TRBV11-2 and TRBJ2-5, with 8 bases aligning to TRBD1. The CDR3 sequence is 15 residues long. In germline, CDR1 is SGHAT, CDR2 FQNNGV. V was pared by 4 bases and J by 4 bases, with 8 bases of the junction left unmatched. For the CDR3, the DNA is TGTGCCAGCAGCTCCGCTCGCACAGGGGGAGAGACCCAGTACTTC. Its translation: CASSSARTGGETQYF.

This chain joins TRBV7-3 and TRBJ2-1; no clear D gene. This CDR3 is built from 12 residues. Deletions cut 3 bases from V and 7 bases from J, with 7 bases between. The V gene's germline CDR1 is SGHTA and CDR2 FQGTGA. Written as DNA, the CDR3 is TGTGCCAGCAGCTTGGACGGTAATGAGCAGTTCTTC. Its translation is CASSLDGNEQFF.

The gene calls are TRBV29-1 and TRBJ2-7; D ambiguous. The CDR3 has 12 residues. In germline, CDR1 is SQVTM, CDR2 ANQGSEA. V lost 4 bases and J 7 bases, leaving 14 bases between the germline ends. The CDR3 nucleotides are TGCAGCGTTGGAGGAGACCGCAAGGAGCAGTACTTC. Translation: CSVGGDRKEQYF.

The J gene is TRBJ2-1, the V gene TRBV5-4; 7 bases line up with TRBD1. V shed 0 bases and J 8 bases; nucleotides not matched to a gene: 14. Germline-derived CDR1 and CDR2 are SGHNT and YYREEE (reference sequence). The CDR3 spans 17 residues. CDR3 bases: TGTGCCAGCAGCTTGGGCCTGCCCCGACAGGGCAAGTATGAGCAGTTCTTC. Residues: CASSLGLPRQGKYEQFF.

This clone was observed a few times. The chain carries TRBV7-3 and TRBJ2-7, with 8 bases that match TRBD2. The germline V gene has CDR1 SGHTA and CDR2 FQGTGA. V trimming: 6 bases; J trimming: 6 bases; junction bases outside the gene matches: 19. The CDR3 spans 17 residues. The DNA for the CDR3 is TGTGCCAGCAGACCAGCGGGAGTTCACCGCGCACATAGCGAGCAGTACTTC. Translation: CASRPAGVHRAHSEQYF.

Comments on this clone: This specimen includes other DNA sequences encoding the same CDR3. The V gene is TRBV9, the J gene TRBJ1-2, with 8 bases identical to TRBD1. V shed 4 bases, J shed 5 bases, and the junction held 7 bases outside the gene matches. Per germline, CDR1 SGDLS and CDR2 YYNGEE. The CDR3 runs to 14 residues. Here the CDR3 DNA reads TGTGCCAGCAGCCTCGCAGGGGGCGGTTATGGCTACACCTTC. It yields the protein CASSLAGGGYGYTF.

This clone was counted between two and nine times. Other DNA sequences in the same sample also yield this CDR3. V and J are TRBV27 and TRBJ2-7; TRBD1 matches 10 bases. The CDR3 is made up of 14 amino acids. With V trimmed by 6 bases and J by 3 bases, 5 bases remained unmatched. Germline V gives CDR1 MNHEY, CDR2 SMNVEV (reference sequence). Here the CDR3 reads CASSPGTGVYEQYF. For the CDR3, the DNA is TGTGCCAGCAGCCCCGGGACAGGGGTCTACGAGCAGTACTTC.

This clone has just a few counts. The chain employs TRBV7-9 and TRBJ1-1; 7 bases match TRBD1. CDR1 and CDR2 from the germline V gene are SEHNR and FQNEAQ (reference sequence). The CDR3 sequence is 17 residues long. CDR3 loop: CALDRARRGYMNTEAFF. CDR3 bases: TGTGCTTTAGACAGGGCAAGGCGGGGGTATATGAACACTGAAGCTTTCTTT.

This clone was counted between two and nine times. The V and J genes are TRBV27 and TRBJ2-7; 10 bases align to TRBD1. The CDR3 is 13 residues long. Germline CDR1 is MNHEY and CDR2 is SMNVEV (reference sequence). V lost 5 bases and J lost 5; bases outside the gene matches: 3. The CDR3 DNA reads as TGTGCCAGCAGTCGGGGGACAGGGGACGAGCAGTACTTC. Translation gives CASSRGTGDEQYF.

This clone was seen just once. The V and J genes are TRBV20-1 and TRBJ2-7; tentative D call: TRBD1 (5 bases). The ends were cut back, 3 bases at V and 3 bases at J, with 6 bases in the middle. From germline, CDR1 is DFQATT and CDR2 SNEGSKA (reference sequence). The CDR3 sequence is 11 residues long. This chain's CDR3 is CSASRGYEQYF. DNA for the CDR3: TGCAGTGCTAGTAGGGGCTACGAGCAGTACTTC.

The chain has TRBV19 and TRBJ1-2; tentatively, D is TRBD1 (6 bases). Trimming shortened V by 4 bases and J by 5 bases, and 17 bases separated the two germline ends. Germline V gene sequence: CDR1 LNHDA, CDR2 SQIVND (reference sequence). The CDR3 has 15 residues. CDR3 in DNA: TGTGCCAGTAGTAGCCACGACTTACAGGGATATGGCTACACCTTC. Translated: CASSSHDLQGYGYTF.

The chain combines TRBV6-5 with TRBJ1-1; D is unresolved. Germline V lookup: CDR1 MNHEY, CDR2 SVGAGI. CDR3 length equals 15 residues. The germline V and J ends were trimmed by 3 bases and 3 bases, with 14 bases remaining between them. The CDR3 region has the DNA TGTGCCAGCAGTTATATGAAGACTGGGGACACTGAAGCTTTCTTT. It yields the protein CASSYMKTGDTEAFF.

The DNA of the CDR3 is TGTGCCAGCAGCTTACGACGGAACTATGGCTACACCTTC. Protein sequence: CASSLRRNYGYTF. The V gene is TRBV11-2, the J gene TRBJ1-2; D unresolved. Germline values: CDR1 SGHAT, CDR2 FQNNGV. CDR3 length equals 13 residues. Between the trimmed V and J ends, which lost 2 bases and 2 bases, there was a span of 6 bases.

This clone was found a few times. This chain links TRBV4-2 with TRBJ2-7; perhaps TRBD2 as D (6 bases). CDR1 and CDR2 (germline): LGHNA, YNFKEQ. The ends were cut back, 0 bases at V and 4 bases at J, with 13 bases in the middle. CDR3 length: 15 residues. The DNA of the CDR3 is TGTGCCAGCAGCCAAGATCTGGCAGGGAGGTACGAGCAGTACTTC. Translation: CASSQDLAGRYEQYF.

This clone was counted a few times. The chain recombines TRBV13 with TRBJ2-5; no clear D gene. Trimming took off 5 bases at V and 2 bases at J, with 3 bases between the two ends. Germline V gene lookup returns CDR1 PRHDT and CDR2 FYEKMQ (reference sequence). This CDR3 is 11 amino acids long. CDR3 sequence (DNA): TGTGCCAGCAGCCAACAAGAGACCCAGTACTTC. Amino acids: CASSQQETQYF.

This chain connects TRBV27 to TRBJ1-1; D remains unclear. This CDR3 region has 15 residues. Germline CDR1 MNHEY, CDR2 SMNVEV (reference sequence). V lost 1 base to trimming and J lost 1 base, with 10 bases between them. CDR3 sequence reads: CASSLFPGKNTEAFF. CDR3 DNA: TGTGCCAGCAGTTTATTTCCCGGGAAGAACACTGAAGCTTTCTTT.

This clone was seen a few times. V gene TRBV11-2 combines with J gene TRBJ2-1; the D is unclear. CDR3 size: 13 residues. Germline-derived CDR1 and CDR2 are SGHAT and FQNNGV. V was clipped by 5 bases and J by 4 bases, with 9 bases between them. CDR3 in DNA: TGTGCCAGCAGCCCAACGCTTTACAATGAGCAGTTCTTC. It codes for CASSPTLYNEQFF.

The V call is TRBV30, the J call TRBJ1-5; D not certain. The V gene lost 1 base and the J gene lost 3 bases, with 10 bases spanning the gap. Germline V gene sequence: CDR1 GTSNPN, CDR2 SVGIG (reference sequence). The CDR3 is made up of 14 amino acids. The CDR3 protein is CAWSGRGINQPQHF. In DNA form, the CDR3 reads TGTGCCTGGAGTGGTCGGGGAATCAATCAGCCCCAGCATTTT.

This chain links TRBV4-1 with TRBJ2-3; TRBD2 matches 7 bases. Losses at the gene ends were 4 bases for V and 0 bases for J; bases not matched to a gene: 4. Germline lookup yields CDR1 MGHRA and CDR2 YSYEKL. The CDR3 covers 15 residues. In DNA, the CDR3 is TGCGCCAGCAGCCTTGGACTAGTAAGCACAGATACGCAGTATTTT. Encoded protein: CASSLGLVSTDTQYF.

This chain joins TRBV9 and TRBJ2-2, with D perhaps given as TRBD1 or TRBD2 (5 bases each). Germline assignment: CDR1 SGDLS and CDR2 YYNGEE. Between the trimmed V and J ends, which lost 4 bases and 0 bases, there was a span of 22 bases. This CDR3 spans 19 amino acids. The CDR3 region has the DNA TGTGCCAGCAGCCGCCAAGGCTTAGTGGGGGACCCGAACACCGGGGAGCTGTTTTTT. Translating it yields CASSRQGLVGDPNTGELFF.

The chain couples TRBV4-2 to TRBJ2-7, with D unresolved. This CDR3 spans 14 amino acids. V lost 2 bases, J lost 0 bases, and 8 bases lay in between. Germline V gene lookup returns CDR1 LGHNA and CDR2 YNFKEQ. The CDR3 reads CASSQSVDSYEQYF. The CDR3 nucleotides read TGTGCCAGCAGCCAATCCGTGGACTCCTACGAGCAGTACTTC.